The 14 T cell receptor beta chains presented below share a single source sample, sequenced in a study of cytomegalovirus exposure and HLA in healthy donors. A multiplex PCR was run with 60 Vbeta primers and 13 Jbeta primers. The protocol was immunoSEQ multiplex PCR, while the TCRdb copy is restricted to in-frame clones and leaves out a portion. Of some 140,000 clones in the sample, about four fifths were seen once. The sample taken for sequencing was PBMCs. Every receptor here comes from a female donor in good health and CMV-seronegative.

The chain links TRBV29-1 to TRBJ2-3, with D uncertain. V lost 4 bases to trimming and J lost 0 bases, with 11 bases between them. The CDR3 runs 14 residues. Germline loops: CDR1 SQVTM, CDR2 ANQGSEA. Here the CDR3 DNA reads TGCAGCGTTGGACTGCGAACTAGCACAGATACGCAGTATTTT. This sequence encodes CSVGLRTSTDTQYF.

This clone has only a few counts. The chain couples TRBV5-6 to TRBJ2-2; 8 positions agree with TRBD2. Germline CDR1 is SGHDT and CDR2 is YYEEEE. The V segment lost 2 bases and the J segment 2 bases; nucleotides outside the gene matches: 5. The length of the CDR3 is 16 residues. CDR3 nucleotide sequence: TGTGCCAGCAGCTTTATAGCGGGGTCAAACACCGGGGAGCTGTTTTTT. This encodes CASSFIAGSNTGELFF. The full variable domain, with the rest looked up from reference TRBV5-6 and TRBJ2-2, is DAGVTQSPTHLIKTRGQQVTLRCSPKSGHDTVSWYQQALGQGPQFIFQYYEEEERQRGNFPDRFSGHQFPNYSSELNVNALLLGDSALYLCASSFIAGSNTGELFFGEGSRLTVL.

This CDR3 is CASSAGTSGHNEQFF. The CDR3 region has the DNA TGTGCCAGCAGTGCCGGGACTAGCGGCCACAATGAGCAGTTCTTC. J is TRBJ2-1 and V is TRBV27; TRBD2 matches 11 bases. Germline CDR1 and CDR2: MNHEY and SMNVEV (reference sequence). This CDR3 has 15 residues. With 5 bases clipped from V and 5 bases from J, the junction kept 5 bases outside the gene matches.

V usage is TRBV29-1 and J usage is TRBJ2-7, with 11 bases fitting TRBD1. V was clipped by 7 bases and J by 1 base; unmatched bases: 6. The CDR3 length is 14 residues. Germline values: CDR1 SQVTM, CDR2 ANQGSEA. Here the CDR3 reads CSARTGGRSYEQYF. The CDR3 DNA sequence: TGCAGCGCCAGGACAGGGGGCCGGTCCTACGAGCAGTACTTC.

The chain has TRBV5-1 and TRBJ2-6; a possible D gene is TRBD1 (6 bases). Trimming pared 4 bases from V and 0 bases from J, leaving 11 bases between. CDR1 is SGHRS, CDR2 YFSETQ, per germline. The CDR3 loop spans 16 amino acids. The CDR3: CASSVGQSSGANVLTF. The CDR3 bases are TGCGCCAGCAGCGTCGGACAGAGCTCTGGGGCCAACGTCCTGACTTTC.

V is TRBV4-1 and J is TRBJ2-1; 12 positions agree with TRBD2. The CDR3 sequence is 19 residues long. Germline V gene sequence: CDR1 MGHRA, CDR2 YSYEKL. V was pared by 1 base and J by 1 base, with 8 bases of the junction left unmatched. The CDR3 bases are TGCGCCAGCAGCCAAGGGACTAGCGGGACTAAAGCATCCTACAATGAGCAGTTCTTC. This sequence encodes CASSQGTSGTKASYNEQFF.

The V call is TRBV5-6, the J call TRBJ2-7, with D unresolved. The V end was cut by 3 bases, the J end by 6 bases, with 7 bases between. There are 11 residues in the CDR3. Looked up from germline, CDR1 is SGHDT and CDR2 is YYEEEE. The CDR3 reads CASSSRLEQYF. The CDR3 nucleotides read TGTGCCAGCAGCTCGAGGCTCGAGCAGTACTTC.

V and J are TRBV15 and TRBJ1-1, with a possible D match to TRBD1 (5 bases). The CDR3 extends over 15 amino acids. Germline lookup yields CDR1 LNHNV and CDR2 YYDKDF (reference sequence). V lost 1 base and J lost 0, with 9 bases in between. DNA for the CDR3: TGTGCCACCAGCAGAGGAGCAGGGATGAACACTGAAGCTTTCTTT. Protein: CATSRGAGMNTEAFF.

In its sample, this clone was seen a few times. This sequence joins TRBV5-6 and TRBJ2-7; unclear D gene. This CDR3 has 11 residues. With 4 bases removed from V and 4 bases from J, the gap between germline ends came to 6 bases. Germline V gene data show CDR1 as SGHDT and CDR2 as YYEEEE. Here the CDR3 reads CASSQTYEQYF. The CDR3 nucleotides are TGTGCCAGCAGCCAGACTTACGAGCAGTACTTC.

This clone was observed a single time. The chain joins TRBV18 to TRBJ2-5; 8 bases are shared with TRBD1. CDR1 is KGHSH, CDR2 LQKENI, per germline. The trim removed 3 bases at V and 1 base at J, leaving 10 bases unmatched. The CDR3 contains 17 residues. This CDR3 reads CASSPEIVDRGQETQYF. The DNA of the CDR3 is TGTGCCAGCTCACCCGAAATAGTCGACAGGGGCCAAGAGACCCAGTACTTC.

This chain connects TRBV28 to TRBJ2-7; D not certain. Germline V CDR1 and CDR2: MDHEN, SYDVKM. The V end lost 4 bases, the J end lost 3 bases, and 7 bases lay between the germline ends. CDR3 length equals 12 residues. The DNA of the CDR3 is TGTGCCAGCAGTTCCCCTCTCTACGAGCAGTACTTC. Its protein is CASSSPLYEQYF.

The rearrangement joins TRBV7-6 to TRBJ2-5; tentatively, D is TRBD2 (7 bases). The length of the CDR3 is 16 residues. Trimming cost V 5 bases and J 5 bases, with 21 bases left between them. Per germline, CDR1 SGHVS and CDR2 FNYEAQ. CDR3 amino acids: CASSKWGGGKGETQYF. The DNA for the CDR3 is TGTGCCAGCAGCAAGTGGGGAGGGGGAAAAGGCGAGACCCAGTACTTC.

The chain recombines TRBV5-1 with TRBJ2-7; D might be TRBD1 (6 bases). Germline V gene lookup returns CDR1 SGHRS and CDR2 YFSETQ. CDR3 length equals 14 residues. V lost 1 base and J lost 7, with 15 bases in between. The CDR3 sequence is CASSLRPTGREQYF. Written as DNA, the CDR3 is TGCGCCAGCAGCTTGCGCCCTACAGGGAGAGAGCAGTACTTC.

This rearrangement joins TRBV9 to TRBJ2-3, with D possibly matching TRBD1 (6 bases). The tail of the sequence fits TRBJ1-5 better, so the J call may be wrong. Germline-derived CDR1 and CDR2 are SGDLS and YYNGEE. The CDR3 is made up of 18 amino acids. The CDR3 is CASSVDRLAGGRTDTQHF. CDR3 nucleotides: TGTGCCAGCAGCGTAGACCGACTAGCGGGGGGGCGAACAGATACGCAGCATTTT.